Listed here are 18 T cell receptor beta chains from one sample, sequenced in a study of T-cell reconstitution after alpha-beta-depleted transplantation in children. As it was prepared, the TCRbeta library received unique molecular identifiers. MiXCR, applied by TCRdb to the PCR reads, yields one record per CDR3 protein. The sample records 900,000 or so distinct CDR3 sequences, about 15% being singletons. Sample: PBMCs, mostly from graft donor cells, taken 360 days after TCRalphabeta/CD19-depleted stem cell transplant. These receptors were obtained from a male patient younger than 18 who had a stem cell transplant for acute lymphoblastic leukemia, so the T cells may come from the graft donor.

Points on this clonotype: This sequence may be a read error, since a much larger clone differs from it by one base. This chain links TRBV27 with TRBJ2-2, with 7 nucleotides matching TRBD1. Germline V gene sequence: CDR1 MNHEY, CDR2 SMNVEV (reference sequence). This CDR3 is built from 14 residues. With V trimmed by 5 bases and J by 4 bases, 4 bases remained unmatched. Here the CDR3 DNA reads TGTGCCAGCAGTCAGGGACAGCGCACCGGGGAGCTGTTTTTT. Translation: CASSQGQRTGELFF.

The chain employs TRBV5-1 and TRBJ2-3; 13 bases agree with TRBD2. Trimming at V came to 4 bases and at J to 6 bases, leaving 11 bases not matched to a gene. There are 17 residues in the CDR3. Germline CDR1 SGHRS, CDR2 YFSETQ. CDR3 coding DNA: TGCGCCAGCAGCCCCCCCCAACTAGCGGGAGGGAAGGATACGCAGTATTTT. Translated: CASSPPQLAGGKDTQYF.

The chain employs TRBV20-1 and TRBJ1-1; weak D call: TRBD1 (6 bases). CDR3 length equals 13 residues. Germline V gene data show CDR1 as DFQATT and CDR2 as SNEGSKA (reference sequence). The V end was cut by 3 bases, the J end by 0 bases, with 8 bases between. The DNA for the CDR3 is TGCAGTGCTAGCGGGACATTGAACACTGAAGCTTTCTTT. This gives the protein CSASGTLNTEAFF.

The chain employs TRBV2 and TRBJ2-7; D may match TRBD1 or TRBD2 (6 bases each). Germline loops: CDR1 SNHLY, CDR2 FYNNEI. V was clipped by 5 bases and J by 4 bases, with 18 bases between them. The CDR3 runs to 15 residues. The CDR3 protein is CASSKWGARNYEQYF. CDR3 sequence (DNA): TGTGCCAGCAGTAAGTGGGGGGCCAGGAATTACGAGCAGTACTTC.

The rearrangement uses TRBV3-1 and TRBJ1-2; D uncertain. V lost 0 bases, J lost 8 bases, and 10 bases lay in between. The CDR3 sequence is 13 residues long. The germline V gene has CDR1 LGHDT and CDR2 YNNKEL (reference sequence). CDR3 coding DNA: TGTGCCAGCAGCCAAGATATGGTAATCGGCTACACCTTC. Its translation: CASSQDMVIGYTF.

This clonotype was recorded at least ten times. This rearrangement joins TRBV5-5 to TRBJ2-5; tentative D call: TRBD2 (5 bases). Deletions cut 0 bases from V and 5 bases from J, with 11 bases between. In germline, CDR1 is SGHKS, CDR2 YYEKEE (reference sequence). The CDR3 is 14 amino acids. The CDR3 reads CASSLVRPGETQYF. The DNA for the CDR3 is TGTGCCAGCAGCTTGGTGAGGCCGGGGGAGACCCAGTACTTC.

This sequence joins TRBV5-1 and TRBJ2-5; D might be TRBD1 or TRBD2, each matching 5 bases. Between the trimmed V and J ends, which lost 0 bases and 5 bases, there was a span of 14 bases. The CDR3 has 15 amino acids. The V gene's germline CDR1 is SGHRS and CDR2 YFSETQ. CDR3 nucleotide sequence: TGCGCCAGCAGCTTGGGTGGTACGGGGACGGAGACCCAGTACTTC. Its protein is CASSLGGTGTETQYF.

This clonotype was found a few times. The gene calls are TRBV7-3 and TRBJ2-1; a possible D gene is TRBD1 (5 bases). Trimming pared 4 bases from V and 6 bases from J, leaving 16 bases between. The CDR3 consists of 15 residues. Germline CDR1 and CDR2: SGHTA and FQGTGA. CDR3 region: CASSSVPSTVNEQFF. As DNA, the CDR3 is TGTGCCAGCAGCTCCGTCCCCTCGACAGTCAATGAGCAGTTCTTC.

This clonotype was observed a handful of times. The chain combines TRBV3-1 with TRBJ2-3; 7 nucleotides line up with TRBD2. With V trimmed by 4 bases and J by 5 bases, 6 bases remained unmatched. Germline V gene lookup returns CDR1 LGHDT and CDR2 YNNKEL (reference sequence). This CDR3 comprises 14 residues. The CDR3 coding sequence is TGTGCCAGCAGCCTCCTAGCGGTAAAAGATACGCAGTATTTT. This translates into CASSLLAVKDTQYF.

This clonotype showed up just a few times. The rearrangement joins TRBV6-5 to TRBJ2-7; TRBD1 aligns across 9 bases. The CDR3 covers 18 residues. Germline V CDR1 and CDR2: MNHEY, SVGAGI. V was pared by 0 bases and J by 3 bases, with 12 bases of the junction left unmatched. The CDR3 region is CASSYSGIDRGNFYEQYF. In DNA, the CDR3 is TGTGCCAGCAGTTACTCGGGGATAGACAGGGGGAACTTCTACGAGCAGTACTTC.

The chain carries TRBV27 and TRBJ2-7; 7 bases fit TRBD1. In germline, CDR1 is MNHEY, CDR2 SMNVEV (reference sequence). The CDR3 sequence is 14 residues long. The V gene end was trimmed by 3 bases and the J gene end by 2 bases; junction bases not matched to a gene: 4. CDR3 region: CASSFLGTAYEQYF. Written as DNA, the CDR3 is TGTGCCAGCAGTTTTCTCGGGACAGCCTACGAGCAGTACTTC.

In its sample, this clonotype was seen a few times. The chain has TRBV11-2 and TRBJ2-1; D unresolved. The CDR3 length is 13 residues. CDR1 and CDR2 (germline): SGHAT, FQNNGV. Trimming shortened V by 0 bases and J by 9 bases, and 9 bases separated the two germline ends. CDR3 sequence: CASSLDQEREQFF. In nucleotides, the CDR3 is TGTGCCAGCAGCTTAGATCAGGAGCGTGAGCAGTTCTTC.

This clonotype came up many times. CDR3 in amino acids: CSATGTSNYEQYF. As DNA, the CDR3 is TGCAGTGCTACCGGGACTAGCAACTACGAGCAGTACTTC. The chain carries TRBV20-1 and TRBJ2-7; 9 positions match TRBD2. CDR1 and CDR2 from the germline V gene are DFQATT and SNEGSKA (reference sequence). J was trimmed by 3 bases and V by 4 bases; bases with no gene match: 4. The CDR3 contains 13 residues.

This clonotype was counted between two and nine times. The chain couples TRBV7-7 to TRBJ1-3; no clear D. Per germline, CDR1 SSHAT and CDR2 FNYEAQ (reference sequence). This CDR3 spans 14 amino acids. The V end was cut by 5 bases, the J end by 2 bases, with 10 bases between. As DNA, the CDR3 is TGTGCCAGCAGCCGAGACACTACTGGAAACACCATATATTTT. It is translated as CASSRDTTGNTIYF.

This clonotype appeared a few times. The chain links TRBV11-2 to TRBJ2-7, with TRBD2 matching over 15 bases. V was pared by 1 base and J by 0 bases, with 7 bases of the junction left unmatched. This CDR3 has 19 residues. Looked up from germline, CDR1 is SGHAT and CDR2 is FQNNGV. CDR3 coding DNA: TGTGCCAGCAGCTTAGTGGGACTAGCGGGAGGCCTAATCTCCTACGAGCAGTACTTC. Residues: CASSLVGLAGGLISYEQYF.

This chain links TRBV27 with TRBJ2-7; D might be TRBD2 (6 bases). Germline V gene sequence: CDR1 MNHEY, CDR2 SMNVEV (reference sequence). V was cut by 7 bases and J by 2 bases, with 18 bases left in between. The CDR3 loop spans 15 amino acids. The CDR3 region is CASTSNRESPYEQYF. The CDR3 DNA is TGTGCCAGCACCTCTAACCGGGAGTCTCCCTACGAGCAGTACTTC.

This clonotype was picked up a small number of times. The V gene is TRBV4-1, the J gene TRBJ2-7, with TRBD2 matching over 9 bases. The CDR3 sequence is 16 residues long. The V segment lost 1 base and the J segment 4 bases; nucleotides outside the gene matches: 8. Germline CDR1 is MGHRA and CDR2 is YSYEKL. The chain's CDR3 is CASSQVLRSGRYEQYF. CDR3 nucleotide sequence: TGCGCCAGCAGCCAAGTCTTAAGGAGCGGGAGGTACGAGCAGTACTTC.

The chain employs TRBV9 and TRBJ2-1, with 10 bases identical to TRBD1. Trimming at V came to 3 bases and at J to 7 bases, leaving 4 bases not matched to a gene. Germline CDR1 and CDR2: SGDLS and YYNGEE. The length of the CDR3 is 14 residues. This CDR3 reads CASSARTGGNEQFF. The CDR3 DNA is TGTGCCAGCAGCGCCCGGACAGGGGGGAATGAGCAGTTCTTC.